A selection of T cell receptor beta chains follows, all from one sample in a study of T cell repertoires in cytomegalovirus infection. No cognate antigen is known for these TCRs. TCRdb passed the reads through MiXCR, listing each CDR3 protein once. The repertoire holds approximately 300,000 distinct CDR3 sequences, with 25% to 35% as singletons. The sequencing here drew on cultured PBMCs, taken from culture after CMV antigen stimulation. The receptor set was obtained from a human donor in good health (CMV status not recorded). Some clones in this sample may be carry-over from other donors' samples. CDR3s include the opening cysteine and the closing phenylalanine or tryptophan. The order of the fields is D gene, V gene, clone size, J gene, CDR3 protein, CDR3 DNA. The D gene is left open where the match is weak. Clone size, where shown, is once, few, many, or a class for clones that have expanded.

D: TRBD2; V: TRBV7-8; size: NA; J: TRBJ2-1; CDR3: CASSPWGSGTRQPYNEQFF; DNA: TGTGCCAGCAGCCCTTGGGGTAGCGGGACCAGACAACCCTACAATGAGCAGTTCTTC
D: TRBD2; V: TRBV12-3/TRBV12-4; size: few; J: TRBJ2-7; CDR3: CASSWTSGNKAYEQYF; DNA: TGTGCCAGCAGTTGGACTAGCGGGAATAAGGCCTACGAGCAGTACTTC
D: TRBD2; V: TRBV11-1; size: once; J: TRBJ2-1; CDR3: CASSLAPVLGGRASNSYNEQFF; DNA: TGTGCCAGCAGCTTAGCGCCTGTATTAGGCGGGAGGGCCTCTAACTCCTACAATGAGCAGTTCTTC
D: NA; V: TRBV6-6; size: few; J: TRBJ2-3; CDR3: CASSLIRPYKVAGLKGDTQYF; DNA: TGTGCCAGCAGCTTAATCCGACCTTATAAAGTCGCGGGCCTCAAAGGAGATACGCAGTATTTT
D: NA; V: TRBV20-1; size: few; J: TRBJ1-6; CDR3: CSARQGSLTDSPLHF; DNA: TGCAGTGCTCGCCAGGGGTCCCTTACGGATTCACCCCTCCACTTT
D: NA; V: TRBV5-6; size: NA; J: TRBJ2-3; CDR3: CASSLRTGWENTQYF; DNA: TGTGCCAGCAGCTTACGAACCGGGTGGGAGAATACGCAGTATTTT
D: NA; V: TRBV18; size: NA; J: TRBJ1-2; CDR3: CASSPNREGNYGYTF; DNA: TGTGCCAGCTCACCGAACAGGGAAGGGAACTATGGCTACACCTTC
D: NA; V: TRBV7-8; size: few; J: TRBJ2-5; CDR3: CASSLDRSQQETQYF; DNA: TGTGCCAGCAGCTTGGACAGATCCCAACAAGAGACCCAGTACTTC
D: NA; V: TRBV7-9; size: few; J: TRBJ2-7; CDR3: CASSLHSSYEQYF; DNA: TGTGCCAGCAGCTTACACAGCTCCTACGAGCAGTACTTC
D: TRBD2; V: TRBV5-5; size: NA; J: TRBJ2-1; CDR3: CASSLTSTSGGVHEQFF; DNA: TGTGCCAGCAGCCTGACATCGACTAGCGGGGGGGTACATGAGCAGTTCTTC
D: TRBD2; V: TRBV12-3/TRBV12-4; size: NA; J: TRBJ2-3; CDR3: CASSPNLAGGITDTQYF; DNA: TGTGCCAGCAGTCCCAACCTAGCGGGAGGGATCACAGATACGCAGTATTTT
D: TRBD2; V: TRBV5-1; size: NA; J: TRBJ2-3; CDR3: CASSLVAGRSDTQYF; DNA: TGCGCCAGCAGCTTGGTAGCGGGACGGTCAGATACGCAGTATTTT
D: NA; V: TRBV12-3/TRBV12-4; size: few; J: TRBJ2-5; CDR3: CASGPRNQETQYF; DNA: TGTGCCAGCGGCCCCAGGAACCAGGAGACCCAGTACTTC
D: NA; V: TRBV7-9; size: NA; J: TRBJ1-6; CDR3: CASARVGFWDNSPLHF; DNA: TGTGCCAGCGCGAGGGTAGGCTTCTGGGATAATTCACCCCTCCACTTT
D: NA; V: TRBV4-2; size: NA; J: TRBJ2-2; CDR3: CASSRLGGGVEGELFF; DNA: TGTGCCAGCAGCCGTCTCGGTGGTGGTGTTGAGGGGGAGCTGTTTTTT
D: NA; V: TRBV5-4; size: NA; J: TRBJ1-1; CDR3: CASWGQNTEAFF; DNA: TGTGCCAGCTGGGGACAGAACACTGAAGCTTTCTTT
D: NA; V: TRBV19; size: NA; J: TRBJ1-2; CDR3: CASSISRGDGYTF; DNA: TGTGCCAGTAGTATCTCCAGGGGAGACGGCTACACCTTC
D: TRBD1; V: TRBV20-1; size: NA; J: TRBJ1-5; CDR3: CSATGQGPYSNQPQHF; DNA: TGCAGTGCCACCGGACAGGGACCGTATAGCAATCAGCCCCAGCATTTT
D: TRBD1; V: TRBV5-1; size: few; J: TRBJ1-6; CDR3: CASSLQGDNSPLHF; DNA: TGCGCCAGCAGCTTACAGGGGGATAATTCACCCCTCCACTTT
D: TRBD2; V: TRBV12-3/TRBV12-4; size: few; J: TRBJ2-1; CDR3: CASSPPGGTTYNEQFF; DNA: TGTGCCAGCAGCCCTCCCGGGGGGACGACCTACAATGAGCAGTTCTTC
D: TRBD1; V: TRBV27; size: NA; J: TRBJ1-1; CDR3: CATGQGRNTEAFF; DNA: TGTGCCACTGGACAGGGAAGAAACACTGAAGCTTTCTTT
D: NA; V: TRBV27; size: NA; J: TRBJ1-2; CDR3: CASSALLDTENNYGYTF; DNA: TGTGCCAGCAGTGCCCTTCTCGATACGGAAAATAACTATGGCTACACCTTC